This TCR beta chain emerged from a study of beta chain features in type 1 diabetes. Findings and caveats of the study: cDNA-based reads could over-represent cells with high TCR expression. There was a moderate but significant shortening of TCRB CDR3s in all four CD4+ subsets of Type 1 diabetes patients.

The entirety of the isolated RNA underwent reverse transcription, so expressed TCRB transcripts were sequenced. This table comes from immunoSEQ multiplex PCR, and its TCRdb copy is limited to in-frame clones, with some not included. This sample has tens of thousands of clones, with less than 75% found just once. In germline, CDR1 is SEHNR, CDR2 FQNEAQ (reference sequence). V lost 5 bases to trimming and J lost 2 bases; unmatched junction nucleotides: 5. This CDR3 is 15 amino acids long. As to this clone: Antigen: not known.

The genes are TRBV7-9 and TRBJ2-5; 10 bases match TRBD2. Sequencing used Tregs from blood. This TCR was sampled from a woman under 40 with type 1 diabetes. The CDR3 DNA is TGTGCCAGCAGCCGAGCGGGAGGGGGGCAAGAGACCCAGTACTTC. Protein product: CASSRAGGGQETQYF.